The 5 T cell receptor beta chains below were found in one sample sequenced in a study of T cell clonotyping in hematopoietic cell transplantation. Time point noted: recipient sample about 28 days before transplant, after cytoreduction. Sequenced by immunoSEQ multiplex PCR; TCRdb stores in-frame clones only, minus some. The sample records tens of thousands of clones, roughly 95% being singletons. Sequences were derived from peripheral blood mononuclear cells, sampled before stem cell transplant. These TCRs come from a woman aged 50 to 65 with acute myeloid leukemia. Some clones in this sample may be carry-over from other donors' samples.

This chain joins TRBV6-1 and TRBJ1-2; D is ambiguous. The CDR3 has 14 amino acids. V shed 5 bases and J shed 6 bases, with 16 bases lying between them. Per germline, CDR1 MNHNS and CDR2 SASEGT. As DNA, the CDR3 is TGTGCCAGCAGTCTGCCAGGCCCTGTGGATGGCTACACCTTC. This gives the protein CASSLPGPVDGYTF.

The genes are TRBV7-8 and TRBJ2-3; TRBD2 matches at 13 bases. CDR3 length: 17 amino acids. Germline CDR1 and CDR2: SGHVS and FQNEAQ. The V segment lost 5 bases and the J segment 5 bases; nucleotides outside the gene matches: 10. The DNA for the CDR3 is TGTGCCAGCAGCCAGAAAGGGACTAGCGGGGCTGGAGATACGCAGTATTTT. Its protein is CASSQKGTSGAGDTQYF.

The V call is TRBV27, the J call TRBJ2-7; 10 nucleotides agree with TRBD1. CDR1 is MNHEY, CDR2 SMNVEV, per germline (reference sequence). This CDR3 comprises 14 residues. The V and J ends lost 6 bases and 9 bases, in that order; junction bases with no gene match: 11. The CDR3 DNA sequence: TGTGCCAGCAGGCGAGAGACAGGGGGCGCGGGGCAGTACTTC. Encoded protein: CASRRETGGAGQYF.

V gene TRBV2 combines with J gene TRBJ2-7, with D hard to call. The ends were cut back, 8 bases at V and 1 base at J, with 12 bases in the middle. CDR3 size: 13 residues. Germline CDR1 reads SNHLY; CDR2 reads FYNNEI. The CDR3 protein is CASARGLSYEQYF. DNA for the CDR3: TGTGCCAGCGCCCGAGGTTTATCCTACGAGCAGTACTTC.

This rearrangement joins TRBV30 to TRBJ2-3; D might be TRBD2 (6 bases). V shed 5 bases and J shed 6 bases, with 24 bases lying between them. Germline V gives CDR1 GTSNPN, CDR2 SVGIG (reference sequence). This CDR3 region has 16 residues. CDR3 bases: TGTGCCTGGCGAATAGGGACTCATACGATGGGGGATACGCAGTATTTT. Translated, it gives CAWRIGTHTMGDTQYF.